Sequencing of this T cell receptor beta chain was carried out in a study of T cell clonotyping in hematopoietic cell transplantation. Notes on the study in general: Higher Inverse Simpson Index values in graft donor and pretransplant recipient predicted broader posttransplant TCR diversity. CD4 and CD8 repertoire contributions could not be separated without sorting. Recipient TCR diversity dropped after transplant; expanded clonotypes rose from day 30 to 180. Few recipient clonotypes overlapped donors; over 95% were de novo at given depth.

With 8 bases removed from V and 6 bases from J, the gap between germline ends came to 13 bases. Germline V gene data show CDR1 as MNHNS and CDR2 as SASEGT. The CDR3 length is 12 residues. As to this clone: The antigen is not known.

Repertoires were generated with immunoSEQ multiplex PCR, while TCRdb's copy carries only in-frame clones and drops some. Altogether tens of thousands of clones are present, 94% being singletons, with the ten largest covering about 0.8%. The source material was peripheral blood mononuclear cells. The sequence derives from a woman aged 45-65 years in good health. Some clones in this sample may be carry-over from other donors' samples. The V call is TRBV6-1, the J call TRBJ1-1; D is ambiguous. This CDR3 reads CASPSHAAEAFF. The CDR3 DNA reads TGTGCCAGCCCCAGTCACGCCGCTGAAGCTTTCTTT.